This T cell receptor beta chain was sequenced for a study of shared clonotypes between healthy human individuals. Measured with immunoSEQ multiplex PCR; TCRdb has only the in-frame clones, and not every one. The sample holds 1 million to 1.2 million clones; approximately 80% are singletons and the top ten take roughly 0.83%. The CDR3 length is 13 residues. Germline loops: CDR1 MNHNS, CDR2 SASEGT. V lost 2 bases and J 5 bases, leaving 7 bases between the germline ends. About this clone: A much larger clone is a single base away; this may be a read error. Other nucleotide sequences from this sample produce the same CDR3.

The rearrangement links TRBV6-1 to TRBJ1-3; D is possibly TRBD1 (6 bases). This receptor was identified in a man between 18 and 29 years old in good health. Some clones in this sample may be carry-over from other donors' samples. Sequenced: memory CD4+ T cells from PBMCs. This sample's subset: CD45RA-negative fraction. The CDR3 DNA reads TGTGCCAGCAGTGAAACAGGGAGAAACACCATATATTTT. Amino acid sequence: CASSETGRNTIYF.